Included here is one TCR beta chain sequence, with context. This entry is derived from a study of shared clonotypes between healthy human individuals. Study as a whole: A couple of women and a few men aged 18 to 49 made up the donors.

At a deep level, the assay was run. Sequencing used immunoSEQ multiplex PCR; TCRdb keeps in-frame clones, though not all of them. The sample records approximately 980,000 clones, 76% being singletons. The ends lost 5 bases at V and 3 bases at J; junction bases unmatched: 2. The CDR3 is 13 amino acids. Germline assignment: CDR1 SGHKS and CDR2 YYEKEE (reference sequence). The clonotype originates from a man in his late teens or twenties in good health. The material sequenced was memory CD4+ T cells sorted from blood. As for subset: CD45RA-negative fraction. The chain recombines TRBV5-5 with TRBJ1-3, with 7 bases matching TRBD1. The CDR3 spells CASRGTVGNTIYF. The CDR3 nucleotides are TGTGCCAGCAGGGGGACAGTTGGAAACACCATATATTTT.